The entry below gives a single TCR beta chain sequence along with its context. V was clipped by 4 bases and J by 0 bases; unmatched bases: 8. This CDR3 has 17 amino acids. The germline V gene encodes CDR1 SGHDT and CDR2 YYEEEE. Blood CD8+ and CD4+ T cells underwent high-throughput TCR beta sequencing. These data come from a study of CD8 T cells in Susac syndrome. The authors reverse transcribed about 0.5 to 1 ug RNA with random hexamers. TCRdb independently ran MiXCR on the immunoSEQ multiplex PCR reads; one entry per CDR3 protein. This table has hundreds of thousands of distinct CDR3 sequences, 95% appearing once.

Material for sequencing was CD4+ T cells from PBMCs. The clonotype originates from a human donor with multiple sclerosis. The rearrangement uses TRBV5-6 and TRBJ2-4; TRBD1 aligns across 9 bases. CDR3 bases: TGTGCCAGCAGCATATTGGACAGGGGTCCAGCCAAAAACATTCAGTACTTC. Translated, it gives CASSILDRGPAKNIQYF.